This T cell receptor beta chain was sequenced during a study of T-cell reconstitution after alpha-beta-depleted transplantation in children. Library preparation (for TCRbeta) was performed with unique molecular identifiers. Each CDR3 protein is one row after TCRdb ran MiXCR on the PCR reads. The profile shows roughly 350,000 distinct CDR3 sequences, about 17% of them singletons. This clonotype has only a few counts. The antigen is unknown. Study-wide results and limits: The high TCRbeta diversity at day 60 in some patients came from surviving recipient T cells and thymic progenitors. Newly produced T cells mostly accounted for T-cell counts and diversity one year post-transplant. Reports say that about two months after transplant, the alpha-beta T cells came out of several hundred graft clones that had expanded.

The trim removed 5 bases at V and 5 bases at J, leaving 5 bases unmatched. The CDR3 runs 13 residues. Sequenced material: PBMCs, mostly from graft donor cells, taken 360 days after TCRalphabeta/CD19-depleted stem cell transplant. This receptor was obtained from a male patient under 10 years old who had a stem cell transplant for acute lymphoblastic leukemia, so the T cells may come from the graft donor. The chain uses TRBV12-3 or TRBV12-4 and TRBJ1-2; 7 bases fit TRBD1. The CDR3 loop is CASSLQGLYGYTF. The CDR3, as DNA: TGTGCCAGCAGTCTACAGGGGCTATATGGCTACACCTTC.